Below are 27 T cell receptor beta chains sequenced from a single sample in a study of Ad26.COV2.S vaccination and SARS-CoV-2 variants. The treatment here: over 15 received Ad26.COV2.S at low or high dose, single or two shots; about 5 received placebo; per-sample allocation not given. Sampling was done on day 63 after the first vaccine or placebo injection. Clones were read by immunoSEQ multiplex PCR, and TCRdb kept only the in-frame ones, dropping some. The repertoire consists of about 380,000 clones, with roughly four fifths occurring once and the leading ten covering about 8%. The sequencing used peripheral blood, collected in a trial of Ad26.COV2.S vaccine versus placebo. These TCRs come from a person aged 18 to 59 who received the Ad26.COV2.S COVID-19 vaccine or a placebo.

The chain joins TRBV6-5 to TRBJ1-1; TRBD1 is a possible D gene (6 bases). Trimming left V 7 bases short and J 5 bases short, with 20 bases between. Germline V gene lookup returns CDR1 MNHEY and CDR2 SVGAGI. CDR3 length: 15 residues. The CDR3 nucleotides read TGTGCCAGCATCCCCCCGCCGGGGGCGAGAACTGAAGCTTTCTTT. Translated, it gives CASIPPPGARTEAFF.

V usage is TRBV5-4 and J usage is TRBJ2-1, with 9 bases matching TRBD2. Germline loops: CDR1 SGHNT, CDR2 YYREEE (reference sequence). The CDR3 has 16 residues. V lost 0 bases and J lost 3; bases outside the gene matches: 4. The CDR3 reads CASSLAETSGYNEQFF. The CDR3 bases are TGTGCCAGCAGCTTGGCCGAGACTAGCGGCTACAATGAGCAGTTCTTC.

The rearrangement uses TRBV30 and TRBJ2-7; 7 nucleotides line up with TRBD2. Germline V CDR1 and CDR2: GTSNPN, SVGIG (reference sequence). CDR3 size: 17 residues. V was clipped by 2 bases and J by 7 bases; unmatched bases: 20. CDR3 amino acids: CAWSPVVAREPSGEQYF. The CDR3 DNA reads as TGTGCCTGGAGTCCGGTAGTGGCGCGGGAGCCGTCCGGGGAGCAGTACTTC.

The rearrangement joins TRBV2 to TRBJ1-5; 10 bases are shared with TRBD1. CDR3 length: 16 residues. Germline assignment: CDR1 SNHLY and CDR2 FYNNEI. After removal of 7 bases from V and 1 base from J, the junction contained 7 bases not matched to a gene. The CDR3 here is CASTLGTGVSNQPQHF. The CDR3 DNA is TGTGCCAGCACTTTGGGGACAGGGGTGAGCAATCAGCCCCAGCATTTT.

The chain is built from TRBV19 and TRBJ2-1; TRBD2 is a possible D gene (5 bases). Germline V lookup: CDR1 LNHDA, CDR2 SQIVND (reference sequence). V lost 5 bases and J 3 bases, leaving 17 bases between the germline ends. The CDR3 sequence is 16 residues long. The CDR3 DNA reads TGTGCCAGTAGTCCACCAGGTGACGGGGTCTACAATGAGCAGTTCTTC. It codes for CASSPPGDGVYNEQFF. Together with reference TRBV19 and TRBJ2-1, the CDR3 gives the full variable domain: DGGITQSPKYLFRKEGQNVTLSCEQNLNHDAMYWYRQDPGQGLRLIYYSQIVNDFQKGDIAEGYSVSREKKESFPLTVTSAQKNPTAFYLCASSPPGDGVYNEQFFGPGTRLTVL.

The chain carries TRBV4-3 and TRBJ2-7; the match to TRBD2 covers 11 bases. Per the germline V gene, CDR1 is LGHNA and CDR2 is YSLEER. V lost 4 bases to trimming and J lost 1 base; unmatched junction nucleotides: 3. This CDR3 contains 15 residues. The CDR3 DNA reads TGCGCCAGCAGCCGTCTAGCGGGGGGTTCCTACGAGCAGTACTTC. It codes for CASSRLAGGSYEQYF.

The table lists this clone with a few counts. The genes are TRBV18 and TRBJ2-7; D is unresolved. Trimming took 4 bases from V and 0 from J, leaving 10 bases between them. Germline CDR1 KGHSH, CDR2 LQKENI. CDR3 length: 14 residues. CDR3 protein: CASSQGASSYEQYF. CDR3 coding DNA: TGTGCCAGCTCACAAGGTGCAAGCTCCTACGAGCAGTACTTC.

The chain combines TRBV10-1 with TRBJ2-2; no clear D gene. V was shortened by 5 bases and J by 4 bases, with 11 bases between the two germline ends. The germline V gene has CDR1 WNHNN and CDR2 SYGVQD (reference sequence). The CDR3 sequence is 14 residues long. Here the CDR3 reads CASSRAMGTGELFF. CDR3 DNA sequence: TGCGCCAGCAGTCGGGCTATGGGCACCGGGGAGCTGTTTTTT.

The chain couples TRBV7-3 to TRBJ2-2; D not resolved. Germline V lookup: CDR1 SGHTA, CDR2 FQGTGA. CDR3 size: 13 residues. V was trimmed by 7 bases and J by 6 bases, leaving 12 bases between them. The CDR3 DNA follows: TGTGCCAGCACCTCCGGCACGTCCGGGGAGCTGTTTTTT. Amino acids: CASTSGTSGELFF.

This chain connects TRBV5-1 to TRBJ1-1; the D is unclear. The germline gives CDR1 SGHRS, CDR2 YFSETQ. The CDR3 sequence is 15 residues long. V lost 4 bases and J lost 1, with 14 bases in between. CDR3 amino acids: CASSNLKRGNTEAFF. The CDR3, as DNA: TGCGCCAGCAGCAACCTGAAGAGAGGGAACACTGAAGCTTTCTTT.

DNA for the CDR3: TGTGCCTGGAGTCCCAGGCGCCGGAATGAAAAACTGTTTTTT. Its protein product is CAWSPRRRNEKLFF. This chain joins TRBV30 and TRBJ1-4; no clear D gene. This CDR3 region has 14 residues. With 2 bases removed from V and 5 bases from J, the gap between germline ends came to 12 bases. From germline, CDR1 is GTSNPN and CDR2 SVGIG (reference sequence).

The rearrangement joins TRBV11-3 to TRBJ1-4; TRBD1 agrees at 7 bases. After removal of 5 bases from V and 7 bases from J, the junction contained 10 bases not matched to a gene. This CDR3 has 15 amino acids. The germline CDR1 and CDR2 sequences are SGHNT and YENEEA. CDR3 amino acids: CASSLPSGGGEKLFF. Here the CDR3 DNA reads TGTGCCAGCAGCCTTCCTTCAGGGGGTGGTGAAAAACTGTTTTTT.

This clone was picked up one time. This chain connects TRBV5-5 to TRBJ2-1, with D unclear. This CDR3 spans 14 amino acids. V lost 7 bases and J 0 bases, leaving 11 bases between the germline ends. Per germline, CDR1 SGHKS and CDR2 YYEKEE (reference sequence). The CDR3 sequence is CASDSYSSYNEQFF. The CDR3 bases are TGTGCCAGCGATTCCTATAGCTCCTACAATGAGCAGTTCTTC.

This chain connects TRBV7-2 to TRBJ1-2, with TRBD1 as a possible D gene (5 bases). The CDR3 has 14 residues. The V gene's germline CDR1 is SGHTA and CDR2 FQGNSA. With 4 bases removed from V and 8 bases from J, the gap between germline ends came to 17 bases. The CDR3 sequence: CASSSLRLQGGYTF. The CDR3 region has the DNA TGTGCCAGCAGCTCCCTCCGGCTCCAGGGAGGCTACACCTTC.

This rearrangement joins TRBV11-2 to TRBJ2-3, with 14 bases aligning to TRBD2. V lost 7 bases, J lost 5 bases, and 8 bases stayed unmatched. CDR1 and CDR2 from the germline V gene are SGHAT and FQNNGV. CDR3 length equals 16 residues. DNA of the CDR3: TGTGCCAGCACCGGACTAGCGGGAGGAGAGGGAGATACGCAGTATTTT. This translates into CASTGLAGGEGDTQYF.

V gene TRBV7-2 combines with J gene TRBJ1-2; 8 bases match TRBD1. The CDR3 loop spans 15 amino acids. Germline V gene lookup returns CDR1 SGHTA and CDR2 FQGNSA. V was clipped by 4 bases and J by 2 bases; unmatched bases: 6. CDR3 in DNA: TGTGCCAGCAGCTATGACAGGGGATCCAACTATGGCTACACCTTC. Its translation is CASSYDRGSNYGYTF.

A word on this clone: A read error may produce the germline difference seen at one junction end. The CDR3, as DNA: TGTGCCAGTAGGATAGTCTTACATAGCAATCAGCCCCAGCATTTT. As protein: CASRIVLHSNQPQHF. The V and J genes are TRBV19 and TRBJ1-5; D remains unclear. Germline CDR1 is LNHDA and CDR2 is SQIVND (reference sequence). The CDR3 totals 15 residues.

CDR3 loop: CASNPGRQETQYF. The CDR3, as DNA: TGTGCCAGCAACCCGGGACGCCAAGAGACCCAGTACTTC. The J gene is TRBJ2-5, the V gene TRBV7-2; either TRBD1 or TRBD2 may fit D (5 bases each). Trimming cost V 7 bases and J 1 base, with 10 bases left between them. This CDR3 has 13 residues. Germline-derived CDR1 and CDR2 are SGHTA and FQGNSA.

The rearrangement links TRBV7-8 to TRBJ2-1; the match to TRBD2 covers 9 bases. CDR1 is SGHVS and CDR2 is FQNEAQ in the germline V gene. The CDR3 runs 17 residues. V dropped 4 bases and J dropped 3; count of bases not matched to a gene: 10. CDR3 DNA sequence: TGTGCCAGCAGCTCGCCGGGGCTAGCGGGAAGCTACAATGAGCAGTTCTTC. It specifies CASSSPGLAGSYNEQFF.

This chain joins TRBV5-1 and TRBJ1-1; D gene uncertain. The V gene lost 3 bases and the J gene lost 0 bases, with 12 bases spanning the gap. The CDR3 covers 15 residues. The germline CDR1 and CDR2 sequences are SGHRS and YFSETQ. In nucleotides, the CDR3 is TGCGCCAGCAGCTCCGAAGGGATCATGAACACTGAAGCTTTCTTT. Its protein is CASSSEGIMNTEAFF.

The chain joins TRBV15 to TRBJ2-3, with 9 bases fitting TRBD2. CDR3 length equals 15 residues. J was trimmed by 1 base and V by 2 bases; bases with no gene match: 1. Germline values: CDR1 LNHNV, CDR2 YYDKDF (reference sequence). CDR3 sequence reads: CATSRQRGGTDTQYF. The CDR3 coding sequence is TGTGCCACCAGCAGACAGCGGGGGGGCACAGATACGCAGTATTTT.

The genes are TRBV19 and TRBJ1-6; TRBD1 agrees at 8 bases. The CDR3 runs to 16 residues. V was pared by 6 bases and J by 3 bases, with 7 bases of the junction left unmatched. Looked up from germline, CDR1 is LNHDA and CDR2 is SQIVND (reference sequence). In DNA form, the CDR3 reads TGTGCCAGTAGACCGGGACAGGCGAACTATAATTCACCCCTCCACTTT. This codes for CASRPGQANYNSPLHF.

The chain uses TRBV18 and TRBJ1-1, with 7 nucleotides matching TRBD1. Trimming took 6 bases from V and 4 from J; bases not matched to a gene: 8. Germline V gives CDR1 KGHSH, CDR2 LQKENI. The CDR3 totals 14 residues. The CDR3 loop is CASSTQGLGTEAFF. CDR3 coding DNA: TGTGCCAGCTCGACACAGGGGTTGGGCACTGAAGCTTTCTTT.

The chain joins TRBV11-3 to TRBJ2-7, with D perhaps matching TRBD1 (6 bases). CDR1 is SGHNT and CDR2 is YENEEA in the germline V gene. The CDR3 is made up of 14 amino acids. Trimming removed 3 bases at V and 2 bases at J, with 11 bases between. The CDR3 nucleotides are TGTGCCAGCAGCTTTTACGGGACACCCTACGAGCAGTACTTC. Its translation is CASSFYGTPYEQYF.

The chain has TRBV3-1 (or the pseudogene TRBV3-2) and TRBJ2-1; TRBD2 aligns across 9 bases. Germline V CDR1 and CDR2: LGHDT, YNNKEL (reference sequence). V gave up 8 bases and J gave up 9 bases; unmatched junction bases: 17. The CDR3 covers 16 residues. CDR3 nucleotide sequence: TGTGCCAGCCGCGCCAGGGCGGGGGGGGCCTCTGGTGAGCAGTTCTTC. This translates into CASRARAGGASGEQFF.

This clone was detected only a few times. V usage is TRBV7-2 and J usage is TRBJ1-2, with a tentative D call TRBD1 (6 bases). The CDR3 spans 13 residues. The ends were cut back, 3 bases at V and 4 bases at J, with 9 bases in the middle. Germline assignment: CDR1 SGHTA and CDR2 FQGNSA. The CDR3 sequence is CASSLNRAYGYTF. CDR3 DNA: TGTGCCAGCAGCTTGAACAGGGCCTATGGCTACACCTTC.

This clone showed up just once. J is TRBJ2-7 and V is TRBV11-1; D is unresolved. The V end lost 1 base, the J end lost 0 bases, and 7 bases lay between the germline ends. Looked up from germline, CDR1 is SGHAT and CDR2 is FQDESV (reference sequence). The CDR3 runs to 14 residues. In DNA form, the CDR3 reads TGTGCCAGCAGCTTAGTCCGCAGCTCCTACGAGCAGTACTTC. This translates into CASSLVRSSYEQYF.